The text below deals with one TCR beta chain. The data stem from a study of technical replicates of blood from several donors. Germline CDR1 and CDR2: SGHRS and YFSETQ. Losses at the gene ends were 0 bases for V and 0 bases for J; bases not matched to a gene: 5. The CDR3 length is 16 residues. The repertoire was sequenced with immunoSEQ multiplex PCR; TCRdb's copy has only in-frame clones and lacks some. The data hold more than 15,000 clones, with 65% to 85% observed a single time. The V call is TRBV5-1, the J call TRBJ2-5; 7 nucleotides match TRBD2. The origin of this receptor is a human donor in good health. Some clones in this sample may be carry-over from other donors' samples. Sequencing input: PBMCs. The DNA of the CDR3 is TGCGCCAGCAGCTTGGGGGCTAGCGGAAACCAAGAGACCCAGTACTTC. It yields the protein CASSLGASGNQETQYF.